The 15 T cell receptor beta chains below come from one sample, sequenced in a study of human CD8 memory T cell subsets. Libraries for TCR beta were constructed using UMI-labeled 5' RACE. After re-calling the 5' RACE reads, TCRdb lists one entry per CDR3 protein, DNA absent. The sample data list approximately 11,000 distinct CDR3 sequences. Sample: CD8+ stem-like memory T cells (TSCM and TCM) sorted from PBMCs. The subset: stem-like memory CD8 T cells (TSTEM), CCR7+ PD-1- TIGIT-. Receptor source: a human donor in good health.

This clonotype counts as medium-sized by frequency. The chain has TRBV29-1 and TRBJ2-1. Looked up from germline, CDR1 is SQVTM and CDR2 is ANQGSEA. The length of the CDR3 is 12 residues. The CDR3 protein is CSVEPRANEQFF.

The gene calls are TRBV28 and TRBJ2-7; TCRdb outputs TRBD1, but without DNA this stays unchecked. Germline V gene lookup returns CDR1 MDHEN and CDR2 SYDVKM. This CDR3 is built from 14 residues. CDR3: CASSFQGVVYEQYF.

The chain uses TRBV19 and TRBJ1-3. This CDR3 region has 13 residues. In germline, CDR1 is LNHDA, CDR2 SQIVND (reference sequence). The CDR3 spells CASSIVSGNTIYF.

The chain employs TRBV6-5 and TRBJ2-7; the D call of TRBD1 rests on TCRdb alone, since no DNA is present to check it. CDR1 is MNHEY and CDR2 is SVGAGI in the germline V gene. There are 14 residues in the CDR3. The CDR3 loop is CASSYGIGGYEQYF.

In terms of frequency, this clonotype is large. The chain is built from TRBV29-1 and TRBJ1-2. Germline values: CDR1 SQVTM, CDR2 ANQGSEA. This CDR3 is built from 12 residues. CDR3 sequence reads: CSVESLNYGYTF.

The J gene is TRBJ2-5, the V gene TRBV3-1; TCRdb proposes TRBD1, but this gene call is untestable without DNA. The CDR3 has 16 residues. Germline lookup yields CDR1 LGHDT and CDR2 YNNKEL (reference sequence). The chain's CDR3 is CASSQEVGESQETQYF.

By frequency, this clonotype registers medium-sized (0.01 to 0.1%). V is TRBV28 and J is TRBJ2-5; the TCRdb D gene call, TRBD1, has no DNA to confirm it. There are 16 residues in the CDR3. The germline V gene has CDR1 MDHEN and CDR2 SYDVKM. CDR3 in amino acids: CASSFAGGAGEETQYF.

Considering frequency, this clonotype is medium-sized. The CDR3 is CATSARNYGYTF. The J gene is TRBJ1-2, the V gene TRBV24-1. There are 12 residues in the CDR3. Germline CDR1 and CDR2: KGHDR and SFDVKD.

The V call is TRBV24-1, the J call TRBJ2-5. CDR3 size: 13 residues. Germline CDR1 KGHDR, CDR2 SFDVKD. CDR3: CATSDFFQETQYF.

The chain combines TRBV12-3 or TRBV12-4 with TRBJ2-1; TCRdb's D gene call, TRBD2, goes unchecked for lack of DNA. The CDR3 spans 15 residues. This CDR3 reads CASTGSGRAHNEQFF.

This chain links TRBV12-3 or TRBV12-4 with TRBJ2-1. CDR3 length: 14 amino acids. This chain's CDR3 is CASRLAGSYNEQFF.

The V call is TRBV29-1, the J call TRBJ2-1; without DNA, the TCRdb call of TRBD2 cannot be checked. CDR3 length: 18 residues. Germline V CDR1 and CDR2: SQVTM, ANQGSEA. CDR3 sequence: CSVVTGLAGRSSYNEQFF.

This clonotype is called medium-sized (0.01 to 0.1%) based on its frequency. The CDR3 spells CSVEDSSYGYTF. The V call is TRBV29-1, the J call TRBJ1-2. This CDR3 comprises 12 residues. Germline assignment: CDR1 SQVTM and CDR2 ANQGSEA.

This chain links TRBV19 with TRBJ2-3; TCRdb names TRBD1, which stays unverified in the absence of DNA. Germline V lookup: CDR1 LNHDA, CDR2 SQIVND (reference sequence). The CDR3 length is 17 residues. The CDR3 here is CASSVDHRDTRTDTQYF.

The chain has TRBV9 and TRBJ2-5; TCRdb's D gene call, TRBD1, goes unchecked for lack of DNA. Germline loops: CDR1 SGDLS, CDR2 YYNGEE. CDR3 length: 14 amino acids. The CDR3 reads CASSKTGGTETQYF.